These T cell receptor beta chains were read from a single sample in a study of blood T cells in healthy people across ages. TCRdb processed the 5' RACE reads anew with MiXCR; each CDR3 protein has one entry. The sample shows hundreds of thousands of distinct CDR3 sequences, about 25% of them seen only once. In addition, the sample was reused for a study of T cells of mothers and their children.

Sequencing was performed on blood. These receptors were taken from a boy aged 5-17 years in good health. Both conserved end residues are part of each CDR3. The order of the fields is V gene, D gene, clone size, J gene, CDR3 DNA, CDR3 protein. D genes are given only for firm matches. Only part of the rows carry a size: once, few, many, or a class if the clone is expanded.

v_call: TRBV20-1; d_call: NA; clone_size: few; j_call: TRBJ2-7; cdr3_nt: TGCAGTGCCCAGTCTCATCAGGTCGAGCAGTACTTC; cdr3_aa: CSAQSHQVEQYF
v_call: TRBV29-1; d_call: TRBD2; clone_size: NA; j_call: TRBJ2-7; cdr3_nt: TGCAGCGCCAATGGCGGGGGGAGCTACGAGCAGTACTTC; cdr3_aa: CSANGGGSYEQYF
v_call: TRBV27; d_call: TRBD2; clone_size: few; j_call: TRBJ2-5; cdr3_nt: TGTGCCAGCAGTGCCGGGACTACTCACCAAGAGACCCAGTACTTC; cdr3_aa: CASSAGTTHQETQYF
v_call: TRBV7-2; d_call: TRBD2; clone_size: few; j_call: TRBJ2-5; cdr3_nt: TGTGCCAGCAGCGCCACTAGCGGGAGTAGGGAGACCCAGTACTTC; cdr3_aa: CASSATSGSRETQYF
v_call: TRBV28; d_call: NA; clone_size: NA; j_call: TRBJ2-4; cdr3_nt: TGTGCCAGCAGTTTAAGGACGGCCGACCCCAAAAACATTCAGTACTTC; cdr3_aa: CASSLRTADPKNIQYF
v_call: TRBV12-3/TRBV12-4; d_call: TRBD2; clone_size: once; j_call: TRBJ2-3; cdr3_nt: TGTGCCAGCAGTTTGAATTGCGGGGGGGGGACAGATACGCAGTATTTT; cdr3_aa: CASSLNCGGGTDTQYF
v_call: TRBV20-1; d_call: TRBD1; clone_size: few; j_call: TRBJ2-1; cdr3_nt: TGCAGTGCTATTCGACAGGGTGTCGTCTATGAGCAGTTCTTC; cdr3_aa: CSAIRQGVVYEQFF
v_call: TRBV29-1; d_call: NA; clone_size: once; j_call: TRBJ1-4; cdr3_nt: TGCAGCGTAGGAGACAGACGGGATGAAAAACTGTTTTTT; cdr3_aa: CSVGDRRDEKLFF
v_call: TRBV12-3/TRBV12-4; d_call: TRBD1; clone_size: many; j_call: TRBJ2-5; cdr3_nt: TGTGCTAGCAGCCCTGACAGGGGGCAAGAGACCCAGTACTTC; cdr3_aa: CASSPDRGQETQYF
v_call: TRBV7-6; d_call: TRBD1; clone_size: NA; j_call: TRBJ2-3; cdr3_nt: TGTGCCAGCAGCCGGGACAGGGAAGATACGCAGTATTTT; cdr3_aa: CASSRDREDTQYF
v_call: TRBV6-2/TRBV6-3; d_call: NA; clone_size: NA; j_call: TRBJ1-4; cdr3_nt: TGTGCCAGCAGTTACTTGAATATCTTGTCTGGCAGGGATTATGCAACTAATGAAAAACTGTTTTTT; cdr3_aa: CASSYLNILSGRDYATNEKLFF
v_call: TRBV27; d_call: NA; clone_size: NA; j_call: TRBJ1-5; cdr3_nt: TGTGCCAGCAACCCACAGGGACGAGGGCAGCCCCAGCATTTT; cdr3_aa: CASNPQGRGQPQHF
v_call: TRBV7-2; d_call: TRBD2; clone_size: few; j_call: TRBJ2-1; cdr3_nt: TGTGCCAGCAGTCGGACTAGTGGGGATGAGCAGTTCTTC; cdr3_aa: CASSRTSGDEQFF
v_call: TRBV12-3/TRBV12-4; d_call: NA; clone_size: NA; j_call: TRBJ1-1; cdr3_nt: TGTGCCAGCAGGACAGATGGTCCGAACACTGAAGCTTTCTTT; cdr3_aa: CASRTDGPNTEAFF
v_call: TRBV4-2; d_call: NA; clone_size: few; j_call: TRBJ1-2; cdr3_nt: TGTGCCAGCAGCCAAGTATCTGACCCCATCTATGGCTACACCTTC; cdr3_aa: CASSQVSDPIYGYTF
v_call: TRBV2; d_call: NA; clone_size: few; j_call: TRBJ2-4; cdr3_nt: TGTGCCAGCAGTAGACCTTTAGCCAAAAACATTCAGTACTTC; cdr3_aa: CASSRPLAKNIQYF
v_call: TRBV6-1; d_call: TRBD1; clone_size: NA; j_call: TRBJ1-2; cdr3_nt: TGTGCCAGCAGGACGACAGGGGGGATTGGCTACACCTTC; cdr3_aa: CASRTTGGIGYTF
v_call: TRBV6-2/TRBV6-3; d_call: NA; clone_size: NA; j_call: TRBJ2-2; cdr3_nt: TGTGCCAGCAGTTACTCTGCAGATATGAACACCGGGGAGCTGTTTTTT; cdr3_aa: CASSYSADMNTGELFF
v_call: TRBV20-1; d_call: NA; clone_size: few; j_call: TRBJ1-4; cdr3_nt: TGCAGTGCCCATACTGGACAGTATGAAAAACTGTTTTTT; cdr3_aa: CSAHTGQYEKLFF
v_call: TRBV14; d_call: NA; clone_size: few; j_call: TRBJ1-5; cdr3_nt: TGTGCCAGCAGCCCGGGAGGGGCGTATCAGCCCCAGCATTTT; cdr3_aa: CASSPGGAYQPQHF
v_call: TRBV5-1; d_call: NA; clone_size: few; j_call: TRBJ1-2; cdr3_nt: TGCGCCAGCATTGGACAGCCGAACTATGGCTACACCTTC; cdr3_aa: CASIGQPNYGYTF
v_call: TRBV7-2; d_call: NA; clone_size: NA; j_call: TRBJ1-2; cdr3_nt: TGTGCCAGCAGCTCCGGACGGGACTTAAGCGATGGCTACACCTTC; cdr3_aa: CASSSGRDLSDGYTF
v_call: TRBV20-1; d_call: TRBD2; clone_size: NA; j_call: TRBJ2-1; cdr3_nt: TGCAGTGCTAGAAACCCGGCGGGAGGGCCGAGGAATGAGCAGTTCTTC; cdr3_aa: CSARNPAGGPRNEQFF
v_call: TRBV5-5; d_call: NA; clone_size: NA; j_call: TRBJ2-7; cdr3_nt: TGTGCCAGCAGCATATTGGCCCCAGGAAGAAAGATCTCCTACGAGCAGTACTTC; cdr3_aa: CASSILAPGRKISYEQYF
v_call: TRBV6-1; d_call: NA; clone_size: NA; j_call: TRBJ1-2; cdr3_nt: TGTGCCAGCAGCGAAGGAGTCTATGGCTACACCTTC; cdr3_aa: CASSEGVYGYTF
v_call: TRBV29-1; d_call: NA; clone_size: NA; j_call: TRBJ1-2; cdr3_nt: TGCAGCGTTGTCGGTTTGGGGGGCAAGATCTTC; cdr3_aa: CSVVGLGGKIF
v_call: TRBV7-2; d_call: NA; clone_size: NA; j_call: TRBJ2-5; cdr3_nt: TGTGCCAGCAGCTCCCGACCCGGACAGCTCCAAGAGACCCAGTACTTC; cdr3_aa: CASSSRPGQLQETQYF
v_call: TRBV5-6; d_call: NA; clone_size: NA; j_call: TRBJ1-2; cdr3_nt: TGTGCCAGCAGCTCGGGACAAGGGTGGGACTATGGCTACACCTTC; cdr3_aa: CASSSGQGWDYGYTF
v_call: TRBV15; d_call: NA; clone_size: NA; j_call: TRBJ2-3; cdr3_nt: TGTGCCACCAGCAGAGATTCCGGGACTCCTATCACAGATACGCAGTATTTT; cdr3_aa: CATSRDSGTPITDTQYF
v_call: TRBV28; d_call: NA; clone_size: NA; j_call: TRBJ1-4; cdr3_nt: TGTGCCAGCAGTTCGAGACTGGCAACTAGTGAAAAACTGTTTTTT; cdr3_aa: CASSSRLATSEKLFF
v_call: TRBV28; d_call: NA; clone_size: NA; j_call: TRBJ2-1; cdr3_nt: TGTGCCAGCAGTTTCGGACCACAGGGTGGTGAGCAGTTCTTC; cdr3_aa: CASSFGPQGGEQFF
v_call: TRBV7-2; d_call: NA; clone_size: NA; j_call: TRBJ2-7; cdr3_nt: TGTGCCAGCAGCTTAGAGGGTCCCAGCAGGATCTACGAGCAGTACTTC; cdr3_aa: CASSLEGPSRIYEQYF
v_call: TRBV6-5; d_call: TRBD1; clone_size: NA; j_call: TRBJ2-5; cdr3_nt: TGTGCCAGCAGTTCATGGGACAGCCCGGGAGAGACCCAGTACTTC; cdr3_aa: CASSSWDSPGETQYF
v_call: TRBV5-6; d_call: TRBD2; clone_size: NA; j_call: TRBJ2-7; cdr3_nt: TGTGCCAGCAGCTTGGGGGCCCTAGCGGGAGACATCTACGAGCAGTACTTC; cdr3_aa: CASSLGALAGDIYEQYF
v_call: TRBV12-5; d_call: TRBD1; clone_size: NA; j_call: TRBJ2-3; cdr3_nt: TGTGCTAGTGGTTTGGTCCAGGGGGCAAAGGATACGCAGTATTTT; cdr3_aa: CASGLVQGAKDTQYF
v_call: TRBV20-1; d_call: TRBD1; clone_size: few; j_call: TRBJ2-5; cdr3_nt: TGCAGTGCTAGTACCTGGACAGGGACGGTGGAGACCCAGTACTTC; cdr3_aa: CSASTWTGTVETQYF
v_call: TRBV3-1; d_call: TRBD1; clone_size: few; j_call: TRBJ1-4; cdr3_nt: TGTGCCAGCAGCCCTGAGACAGGGCGGGACGAAAAACTGTTTTTT; cdr3_aa: CASSPETGRDEKLFF
v_call: TRBV7-9; d_call: TRBD2; clone_size: NA; j_call: TRBJ2-7; cdr3_nt: TGTGCCAGCAGCTTAGGCGGGAGGGCGGCCCCGGAGCAGTACTTC; cdr3_aa: CASSLGGRAAPEQYF